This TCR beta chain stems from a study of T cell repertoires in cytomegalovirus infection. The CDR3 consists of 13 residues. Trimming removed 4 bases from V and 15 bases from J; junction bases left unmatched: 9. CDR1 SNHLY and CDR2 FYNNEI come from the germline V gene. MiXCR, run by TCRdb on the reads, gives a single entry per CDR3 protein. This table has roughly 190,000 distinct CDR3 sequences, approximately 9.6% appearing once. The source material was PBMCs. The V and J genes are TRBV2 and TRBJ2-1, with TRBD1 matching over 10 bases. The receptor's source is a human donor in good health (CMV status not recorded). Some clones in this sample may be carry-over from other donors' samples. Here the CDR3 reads CASSALGTGVGFF. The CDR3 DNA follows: TGTGCCAGCAGTGCATTAGGGACAGGGGTGGGGTTCTTC.